This T cell receptor (beta chain) was identified in a study of T cell responses to AZD1222 COVID-19 vaccine (dated by TCRdb to the early 2020s). For context, the study as a whole: TCR sequencing covered fewer than 250 trial participants: 207 given two doses of AZD1222 and 26 given two doses of MenACWY control vaccine. Trial participants were enrolled by age into 18-55, 56-69 and 70-plus year subgroups, with around 140, 26 and 57 TCR-sequenced participants respectively. Study-wide conclusions, independent of this receptor: In the small 56-69-year group, the increase in depth fell short of significance, most likely because of low power. Participants were mostly white British and included more females than males, and it was suggested by the authors that clonal diversity may have been underestimated. Spike-specific TCR breadth and depth rose significantly after two AZD1222 doses compared with day 0 and with MenACWY recipients. Vaccine-associated CD4 TCRs spanned the whole spike protein, with dominant responses in regions 160-218 and 743-854. Reportedly, close to half of the unique spike-specific TCRs recognized epitopes lying outside the regions that are mutated in the B.1.351 and B.1.1.7 variants. Because no samples from the day 14 peak response were available, repertoires could be characterized only after the peak T cell response. Conclusions about previously exposed vaccinees were limited because only six AZD1222 recipients were SARS-CoV-2 seropositive at baseline.

Notes on this clone: The clone's antigen remains unknown. No much larger clone is present one base from it, and per-base qualities are unavailable.

The CDR3 regions of human TCRbeta chains were analyzed by immunosequencing. The study's processing was this. Repertoire TCRs were matched against a reference library of SARS-CoV-2-specific TCRs generated with the MIRA antigen-specificity platform. Breadth meant the fraction of unique TCRs that were SARS-CoV-2-associated, whereas depth meant the fraction of total T cells that were SARS-CoV-2-associated. Using the MIRA data, every spike-specific TCR was mapped to the spike region that the TCR reacted to and assigned to either a CD4 or a CD8 class. Log10-transformed breadth and depth values were compared by one-way ANOVA with Sidak's multiple comparisons tests. TCRdb took over this immuneACCESS table, retaining in-frame rearrangements with V and J assigned. Such tables are incomplete; in checked studies, under half of the missing clones stem from an unresolved V gene, and the remainder is unexplained. The V and J calls and the clone size are those of that table, but D and trimming were determined from the DNA. This sample comprises about 150,000 clones, about nine tenths of them detected only once. Jointly, the top ten make up approximately 7.2% of the sample.

The sample's time point label, in plain terms: sample from adult after SARS-CoV-2 infection, after symptom onset. A couple of convalescent COVID-19 patients, sampled after symptom onset from adults with prior SARS-CoV-2 infection, were also TCR-sequenced for comparison. CDR1 SGHKS and CDR2 YYEKEE are derived from the germline V gene (reference sequence). V lost 1 base and J lost 2 bases, and the count of bases not matched to a germline gene is 4. The CDR3 holds 15 amino acids from the cysteine to the phenylalanine. Solely the CDR3 DNA is kept, with 45 bases framed from the first base. The chain links TRBV5-5 with TRBJ2-7; TRBD1 aligns with 9 central bases. This clonotype was sampled from an adult who had recovered from COVID-19. Sample: peripheral blood, taken after recovery from COVID-19. The DNA is TGTGCCAGCAGCTTGCCGGGACAGGGAACCTACGAGCAGTACTTC. Its product reads: CASSLPGQGTYEQYF.